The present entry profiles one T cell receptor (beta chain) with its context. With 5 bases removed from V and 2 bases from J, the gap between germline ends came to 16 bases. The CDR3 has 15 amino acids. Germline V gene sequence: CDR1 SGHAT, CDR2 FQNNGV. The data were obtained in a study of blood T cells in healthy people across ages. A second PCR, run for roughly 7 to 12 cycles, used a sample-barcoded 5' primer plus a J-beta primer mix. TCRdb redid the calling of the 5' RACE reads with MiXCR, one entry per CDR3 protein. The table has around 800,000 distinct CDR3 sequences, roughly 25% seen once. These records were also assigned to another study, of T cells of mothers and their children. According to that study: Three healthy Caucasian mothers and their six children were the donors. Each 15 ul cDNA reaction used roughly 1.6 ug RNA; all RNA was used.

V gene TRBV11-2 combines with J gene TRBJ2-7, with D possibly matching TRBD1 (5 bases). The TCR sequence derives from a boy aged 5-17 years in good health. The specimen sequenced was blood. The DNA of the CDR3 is TGTGCCAGCAGCCCTAACATTGACAGAACCTACGAGCAGTACTTC. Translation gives CASSPNIDRTYEQYF. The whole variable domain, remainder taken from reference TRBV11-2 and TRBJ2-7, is EAGVAQSPRYKIIEKRQSVAFWCNPISGHATLYWYQQILGQGPKLLIQFQNNGVVDDSQLPKDRFSAERLKGVDSTLKIQPAKLEDSAVYLCASSPNIDRTYEQYFGPGTRLTVT.